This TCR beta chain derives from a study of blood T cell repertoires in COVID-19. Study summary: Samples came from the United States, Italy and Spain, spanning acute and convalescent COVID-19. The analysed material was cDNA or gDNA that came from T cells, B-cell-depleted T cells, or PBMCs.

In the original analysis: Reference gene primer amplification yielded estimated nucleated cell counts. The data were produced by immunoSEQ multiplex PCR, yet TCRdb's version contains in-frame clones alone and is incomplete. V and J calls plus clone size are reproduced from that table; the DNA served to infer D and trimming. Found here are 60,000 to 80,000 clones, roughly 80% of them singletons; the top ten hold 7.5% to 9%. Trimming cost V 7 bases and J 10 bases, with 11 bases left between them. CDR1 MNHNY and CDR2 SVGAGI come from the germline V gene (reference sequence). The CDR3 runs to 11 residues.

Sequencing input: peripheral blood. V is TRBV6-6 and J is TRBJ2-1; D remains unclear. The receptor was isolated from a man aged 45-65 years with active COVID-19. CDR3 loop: CASTLLQEQFF. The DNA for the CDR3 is TGTGCCAGCACCCTCCTCCAGGAGCAGTTCTTC.